This T cell receptor (beta chain) was retrieved from a study of blood T cell repertoires in COVID-19. Study summary: The samples span acute and convalescent COVID-19 from the United States, Italy and Spain. Sources were T cells, B-cell-depleted T cells, or PBMCs; the material itself was cDNA or gDNA.

The germline CDR1 and CDR2 sequences are KGHSH and LQKENI. The CDR3 sequence is 15 residues long. V was pared by 2 bases and J by 0 bases, with 8 bases between. The table came from immunoSEQ multiplex PCR; TCRdb's copy has only in-frame clones and leaves some out. Among 160,000 or so clones listed, 86% were seen once. This chain links TRBV18 with TRBJ1-3; the D gene is possibly TRBD1 (5 bases). This receptor was taken from a woman aged 65 to 85 with acute or convalescent COVID-19. Sample: peripheral blood. This CDR3 is CASSPTGDSGNTIYF. DNA for the CDR3: TGTGCCAGCTCACCAACAGGCGACTCTGGAAACACCATATATTTT. Supplemented by reference TRBV18 and TRBJ1-3, the full variable domain reads NAGVMQNPRHLVRRRGQEARLRCSPMKGHSHVYWYRQLPEEGLKFMVYLQKENIIDESGMPKERFSAEFPKEGPSILRIQQVVRGDSAAYFCASSPTGDSGNTIYFGEGSWLTVV.